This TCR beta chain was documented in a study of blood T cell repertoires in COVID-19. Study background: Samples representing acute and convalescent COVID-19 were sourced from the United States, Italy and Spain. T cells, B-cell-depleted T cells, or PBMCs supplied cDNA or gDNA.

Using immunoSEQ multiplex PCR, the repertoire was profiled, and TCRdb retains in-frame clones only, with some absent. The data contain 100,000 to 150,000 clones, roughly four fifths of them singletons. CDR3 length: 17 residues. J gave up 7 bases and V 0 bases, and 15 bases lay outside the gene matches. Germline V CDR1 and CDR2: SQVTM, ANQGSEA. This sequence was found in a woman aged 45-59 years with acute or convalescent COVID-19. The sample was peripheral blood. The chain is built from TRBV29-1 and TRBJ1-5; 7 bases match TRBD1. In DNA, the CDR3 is TGCAGCGTTGAAGATTATGTGACAAGGGGGCTAAAACAGCCCCAGCATTTT. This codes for CSVEDYVTRGLKQPQHF. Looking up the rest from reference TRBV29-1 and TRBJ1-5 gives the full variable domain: SAVISQKPSRDICQRGTSLTIQCQVDSQVTMMFWYRQQPGQSLTLIATANQGSEATYESGFVIDKFPISRPNLTFSTLTVSNMSPEDSSIYLCSVEDYVTRGLKQPQHFGDGTRLSIL.